This entry is about one T cell receptor (beta chain). Antigen unknown. The sample comes from a study of OX40 agonist ivuxolimab in advanced cancers. Clones were read by immunoSEQ multiplex PCR, and TCRdb kept only the in-frame ones, dropping some. The sample yields about 58,000 clones, 85% to 90% seen once. Trimming shortened V by 2 bases and J by 6 bases, and 13 bases separated the two germline ends. CDR1 is MNHNS and CDR2 is SASEGT in the germline V gene. This CDR3 comprises 14 residues. Systemic immunosuppression or a history of autoimmune disease excluded patients. Study-level results: CD4+ T cells averaged fewer expanded clones than CD8+ T cells. Among the nonresponders, some also had low normalized T-cell clonal expansion.

The chain links TRBV6-1 to TRBJ1-1; possible D gene TRBD1, 6 bases. Specimen: CD4+ or CD8+ T cells sorted from blood, collected in a trial of the OX40 agonist ivuxolimab. The TCR originated in an adult with an advanced solid tumor such as melanoma, head and neck, liver or kidney cancer. The CDR3 sequence: CASSERGAFAEAFF. DNA of the CDR3: TGTGCCAGCAGTGAACGGGGGGCGTTCGCTGAAGCTTTCTTT.